Listed here are 5 T cell receptor beta chains from one sample, sequenced in a study of blood T cells in healthy people across ages. Next came a second PCR, run for about 7 to 11 cycles, which used a sample-barcoded 5' primer along with a J-beta primer mix. TCRdb reanalysed the 5' RACE reads using MiXCR and keeps one entry per CDR3 protein. The sample has some 850,000 distinct CDR3 sequences; about 26% are singletons. This sample also appeared in a second study, on T cells of mothers and their children.

The sequencing input was blood. Every receptor here comes from a boy aged 5-17 years in good health.

The genes are TRBV4-1 and TRBJ1-2; 10 bases fit TRBD1. V was clipped by 3 bases and J by 4 bases; unmatched bases: 8. Germline-derived CDR1 and CDR2 are MGHRA and YSYEKL. The CDR3 contains 16 residues. CDR3 in amino acids: CASSHGTGVDGYGYTF. CDR3 nucleotide sequence: TGCGCCAGCAGCCATGGGACAGGGGTAGACGGCTATGGCTACACCTTC.

This clonotype appeared a few times. CDR3 sequence (DNA): TGTGCCAGCAGTGAATGGCCTTCAGGGGGACAGAACTATGGCTACACCTTC. As protein: CASSEWPSGGQNYGYTF. The chain joins TRBV2 to TRBJ1-2, with TRBD1 matching over 7 bases. The junction had 11 bases not matched to a gene; V was cut back by 2 bases and J by 2 bases. CDR1 SNHLY and CDR2 FYNNEI come from the germline V gene. This CDR3 region has 17 residues.

This clonotype was picked up a small number of times. This chain joins TRBV29-1 and TRBJ1-4; D ambiguous. The CDR3 has 14 residues. Germline CDR1 SQVTM, CDR2 ANQGSEA. Trimming left V 4 bases short and J 6 bases short, with 15 bases between. CDR3 sequence reads: CSVGSSLIDEKLFF. The CDR3 bases are TGCAGCGTTGGTAGCAGCCTGATTGATGAAAAACTGTTTTTT.

V gene TRBV6-4 combines with J gene TRBJ1-2; D is possibly TRBD1 (6 bases). This CDR3 comprises 15 residues. The germline gives CDR1 MRHNA, CDR2 SNTAGT. Trimming pared 6 bases from V and 2 bases from J, leaving 16 bases between. The CDR3 spells CASRANHGQNYGYTF. For the CDR3, the DNA is TGTGCCAGCAGAGCGAACCACGGACAGAACTATGGCTACACCTTC.

This clonotype was detected a few times. This chain uses TRBV28 with TRBJ2-5; TRBD2 is a possible D gene (6 bases). The V gene lost 7 bases and the J gene lost 5 bases, with 14 bases spanning the gap. The germline gives CDR1 MDHEN, CDR2 SYDVKM. CDR3 length: 13 residues. The CDR3 nucleotides are TGTGCCAGCATAGGGACTCTGGGGGAGACCCAGTACTTC. Translating gives CASIGTLGETQYF.